These T cell receptor beta chains were read from a single sample in a study of blood T cells in healthy people across ages. Each CDR3 protein gets one entry after TCRdb re-called the 5' RACE reads with MiXCR. This sample has around 800,000 distinct CDR3 sequences, with 62% found just once. Sequencing was performed on blood. The source is a man younger than 40 in good health. CDR3s include the opening cysteine and the closing phenylalanine or tryptophan. D genes are given only for firm matches. Rows give clone size only sometimes, using once, few, many, or a class for an expanded clone.

d_call: TRBD1; clone_size: .; j_call: TRBJ1-4; v_call: TRBV15; cdr3_nt: TGTGCCACCAGCAGCCCGGGACAGGGTTCTGAAAAACTGTTTTTT; cdr3_aa: CATSSPGQGSEKLFF
d_call: .; clone_size: .; j_call: TRBJ2-1; v_call: TRBV28; cdr3_nt: TGTGCCAGCAGTCCGTCAGGACCTGACAATGAGCAGTTCTTC; cdr3_aa: CASSPSGPDNEQFF
d_call: TRBD1; clone_size: .; j_call: TRBJ2-7; v_call: TRBV2; cdr3_nt: TGTGCCAACAGGGGGGACAGGGGCAACCTTTACGAGCAGTACTTC; cdr3_aa: CANRGDRGNLYEQYF
d_call: .; clone_size: .; j_call: TRBJ2-3; v_call: TRBV3-1; cdr3_nt: TGTGCCAGCAGTGTCTCTTGGGGGACCGCAGATACGCAGTATTTT; cdr3_aa: CASSVSWGTADTQYF
d_call: .; clone_size: .; j_call: TRBJ2-7; v_call: TRBV6-5; cdr3_nt: TGTGCCAGCAGTTTGGGACGAGGGGTCGACGAGCAGTACTTC; cdr3_aa: CASSLGRGVDEQYF
d_call: .; clone_size: .; j_call: TRBJ2-7; v_call: TRBV7-3; cdr3_nt: TGTGCCAGCAGCTTCGGGGGAGGCCCCTACGAGCAGTACTTC; cdr3_aa: CASSFGGGPYEQYF
d_call: TRBD1; clone_size: .; j_call: TRBJ2-3; v_call: TRBV12-3/TRBV12-4; cdr3_nt: TGTGCCAGCACCCCGGGACAGGGTAGCACAGATACGCAGTATTTT; cdr3_aa: CASTPGQGSTDTQYF
d_call: .; clone_size: .; j_call: TRBJ2-5; v_call: TRBV15; cdr3_nt: TGTGCCACCAGTCCTCCGAGGGAGACCCAGTACTTC; cdr3_aa: CATSPPRETQYF
d_call: .; clone_size: once; j_call: TRBJ2-1; v_call: TRBV20-1; cdr3_nt: TGCAGTGCTAGCTCTAACAGGGTACGCGGGGGACGTATCGATGAGCAGTTCTTC; cdr3_aa: CSASSNRVRGGRIDEQFF
d_call: .; clone_size: many; j_call: TRBJ2-7; v_call: TRBV20-1; cdr3_nt: TGCAGCGTCGGGATTAACTACGAGCAGTACTTC; cdr3_aa: CSVGINYEQYF
d_call: .; clone_size: .; j_call: TRBJ2-1; v_call: TRBV4-3; cdr3_nt: TGCGCCAGCAGCCACGCTCCGGCTAGGACCGATGAGCAGTTCTTC; cdr3_aa: CASSHAPARTDEQFF
d_call: TRBD2; clone_size: .; j_call: TRBJ2-5; v_call: TRBV10-3; cdr3_nt: TGTGCCATCAGTGACCCATCGCTAGCGGGGAGGCAAGAGACCCAGTACTTC; cdr3_aa: CAISDPSLAGRQETQYF
d_call: .; clone_size: .; j_call: TRBJ2-7; v_call: TRBV20-1; cdr3_nt: TGCAGTGCTGACGGGGCCTCCTACGAGCAGTACTTC; cdr3_aa: CSADGASYEQYF
d_call: .; clone_size: .; j_call: TRBJ2-3; v_call: TRBV7-2; cdr3_nt: TGTGCCAGCAGCCCAGGGACCGCAATCTCTGGGGATACGCAGTATTTT; cdr3_aa: CASSPGTAISGDTQYF
d_call: .; clone_size: .; j_call: TRBJ1-3; v_call: TRBV4-3; cdr3_nt: TGCGCCAGCAGCCCGTTTCTGGCAAACTCTGGAAACACCATATATTTT; cdr3_aa: CASSPFLANSGNTIYF
d_call: TRBD2; clone_size: .; j_call: TRBJ2-1; v_call: TRBV4-2; cdr3_nt: TGTGCCAGCAGCCAAAGGGACCGGTTGGCTAGCGGCTGGGACAATGAGCAGTTCTTC; cdr3_aa: CASSQRDRLASGWDNEQFF
d_call: .; clone_size: once; j_call: TRBJ2-3; v_call: TRBV20-1; cdr3_nt: TGCAGTGCTAGAGAGGGGGCCAACACAGATACGCAGTATTTT; cdr3_aa: CSAREGANTDTQYF
d_call: .; clone_size: .; j_call: TRBJ1-2; v_call: TRBV2; cdr3_nt: TGTGCCAGCAGCCCCGTTGAGGCATCAACTAACTATGGCTACACCTTC; cdr3_aa: CASSPVEASTNYGYTF
d_call: .; clone_size: many; j_call: TRBJ2-2; v_call: TRBV20-1; cdr3_nt: TGCAGTGCTAGAGTTGGGGCAGGGAACACCGGGGAGCTGTTTTTT; cdr3_aa: CSARVGAGNTGELFF
d_call: .; clone_size: .; j_call: TRBJ2-5; v_call: TRBV7-6; cdr3_nt: TGTGCCAGCAGCTTAGCGCATGGGGGGAGCTATGAGCAGTACTTC; cdr3_aa: CASSLAHGGSYEQYF
d_call: TRBD1; clone_size: few; j_call: TRBJ2-7; v_call: TRBV29-1; cdr3_nt: TGCAGCCTGCGGACAGGACCCTCCTACGAGCAGTACTTC; cdr3_aa: CSLRTGPSYEQYF
d_call: .; clone_size: .; j_call: TRBJ1-1; v_call: TRBV5-1; cdr3_nt: TGCGCCAGCAGCTTGGGACACCCGAACACTGAAGCTTTCTTT; cdr3_aa: CASSLGHPNTEAFF
d_call: .; clone_size: .; j_call: TRBJ1-1; v_call: TRBV20-1; cdr3_nt: TGCAGTGCTAGTTACAGGACTGAAGCTTTCTTT; cdr3_aa: CSASYRTEAFF
d_call: .; clone_size: .; j_call: TRBJ2-2; v_call: TRBV10-3; cdr3_nt: TGTGCCATCAAGGGAAGGTCGGACACCGGGGAGCTGTTTTTT; cdr3_aa: CAIKGRSDTGELFF
d_call: .; clone_size: few; j_call: TRBJ1-1; v_call: TRBV6-6; cdr3_nt: TGTGCCAGCAGACCCACGGGATCCATGAACACTGAAGCTTTCTTT; cdr3_aa: CASRPTGSMNTEAFF
d_call: .; clone_size: .; j_call: TRBJ2-3; v_call: TRBV7-9; cdr3_nt: TGTGCCAGCAGCTTAATTGAGTCAGCCACAGATACGCAGTATTTT; cdr3_aa: CASSLIESATDTQYF
d_call: .; clone_size: .; j_call: TRBJ2-7; v_call: TRBV7-9; cdr3_nt: TGTGCCAGCAGCCCGTGGACGGTCTCCTACGAGCAGTACTTC; cdr3_aa: CASSPWTVSYEQYF
d_call: .; clone_size: .; j_call: TRBJ1-2; v_call: TRBV29-1; cdr3_nt: TGCAGCGTTGAAGGCCAGAAATATGGCTACACCTTC; cdr3_aa: CSVEGQKYGYTF
d_call: TRBD1; clone_size: .; j_call: TRBJ2-7; v_call: TRBV5-1; cdr3_nt: TGCGCCAGCAGCCTCGGGACAGGGGTAAACGAGCAGTACTTC; cdr3_aa: CASSLGTGVNEQYF
d_call: .; clone_size: .; j_call: TRBJ2-7; v_call: TRBV2; cdr3_nt: TGTGCCAGTACCACCGTGTACGAGCAGTACTTC; cdr3_aa: CASTTVYEQYF
d_call: TRBD2; clone_size: .; j_call: TRBJ2-5; v_call: TRBV7-2; cdr3_nt: TGTGCCAGCAACCTCGGCGGAGCGGGGGAAGAGACCCAGTACTTC; cdr3_aa: CASNLGGAGEETQYF
d_call: .; clone_size: .; j_call: TRBJ2-1; v_call: TRBV10-3; cdr3_nt: TGTGCCATCAGTAGCGCCGGGACGCTTCCGTCCAATGAGCAGTTCTTC; cdr3_aa: CAISSAGTLPSNEQFF
d_call: .; clone_size: once; j_call: TRBJ2-1; v_call: TRBV6-2/TRBV6-3; cdr3_nt: TGTGCCAGCAGTTACGGGAGTATTCCTATATACAATTTAGCGCAGTTCTTC; cdr3_aa: CASSYGSIPIYNLAQFF